This T cell receptor beta chain was identified in a study of T cell responses to AZD1222 COVID-19 vaccine. Study as a whole: Investigators merged groups given second doses at roughly 4 or roughly 12 weeks.

Looked up from germline, CDR1 is SGHTA and CDR2 is FQGTGA. With V trimmed by 2 bases and J by 2 bases, 4 bases remained unmatched. The CDR3 contains 16 residues. Assay used: immunoSEQ multiplex PCR; TCRdb lists only in-frame clones, some missing. The top ten hold around 0.6% of the sample, which has 200,000 to 300,000 clones, about 92% seen once. The sequencing used peripheral blood, collected on day 0 of AZD1222 vaccination. The rearrangement joins TRBV7-3 to TRBJ2-2, with 8 positions matching TRBD2. This sequence originates from an adult in good health. CDR3 sequence: CASSLQGTRNTGELFF. The CDR3, as DNA: TGTGCCAGCAGCTTACAAGGGACTAGAAACACCGGGGAGCTGTTTTTT.